The clone carrying this TCR beta chain was seen a handful of times. Its matching antigen is unknown. Generated by immunoSEQ multiplex PCR, the TCRdb table keeps only in-frame clones and is missing some. The repertoire holds some 14,000 clones, with 60% to 85% as singletons. Over chemoradiotherapy, repertoires were sampled more than once. The data were obtained in a study of chemoradiotherapy in HPV16-positive cancers. Study-level findings and limits: Candidate HPV-specific clones and E7-related TCR motifs grew in tumor during treatment. Functional assays defining HPV-specific T cells used only a couple of HPV16-positive patients.

The sequence was obtained from a human donor with HPV-associated anogenital cancer. This specimen was acquired from a patient who underwent chemoradiotherapy.

This chain's CDR3 is CASSARTGWGTSGANVLTF. CDR3 DNA sequence: TGTGCCAGCAGCGCACGGACAGGGTGGGGTACCTCTGGGGCCAACGTCCTGACTTTC. The rearrangement links TRBV5-5 to TRBJ2-6, with TRBD1 identical over 8 bases. The CDR3 loop spans 19 amino acids. Losses at the gene ends were 4 bases for V and 0 bases for J; bases not matched to a gene: 12. Germline lookup yields CDR1 SGHKS and CDR2 YYEKEE (reference sequence).